Sequencing of this T cell receptor (beta chain) was carried out in a study of Graves' ophthalmopathy and Graves' hyperthyroidism (dated by TCRdb to 2016 to 2018). Some background on the complete study: Peripheral blood was collected at initial diagnosis, prior to any treatment. To tell Graves' ophthalmopathy apart from Graves' hyperthyroidism, and to predict which patients would progress to ophthalmopathy, the study relied on TCR beta repertoire signatures. In total, 135 blood samples were TCR-sequenced: under 45 ophthalmopathy, under 85 hyperthyroidism and some 17 hyperthyroidism-to-ophthalmopathy patients. To explore V-J signatures distinguishing ophthalmopathy from hyperthyroidism, a discovery set of about a hundred patients (fewer than 45 ophthalmopathy, 55 to 60 stable hyperthyroidism) was enrolled. An independent validation cohort comprised fewer than 20 hyperthyroidism patients and over 15 patients who later progressed from hyperthyroidism to ophthalmopathy. T-cell repertoires of thyroid tissue and blood were compared in about 6 hyperthyroidism patients. After sampling, hyperthyroidism patients received methimazole starting at 30 mg daily, and ophthalmopathy patients received high-dose intravenous methylprednisolone.

Results and caveats for the whole study, not just this receptor: In validation, the model predicted ophthalmopathy progression with 55% to 71% sensitivity and 72.22% specificity; some 13 predicted patients were CT-confirmed with GO in a median of 6.5 months. In cross-validation, the 13-signature model distinguished ophthalmopathy from stable hyperthyroidism with more than 85% sensitivity and 81% to 82% specificity, while in the test set the corresponding values were roughly 80% and 75%. Most of the expanded thyroid clonotypes with a frequency above 0.001 were also detected in blood, and it was suggested that the thyroid immune response may be reflected by blood repertoires. No statistical method was used to set the sample size in advance, and the investigators knew which group each participant was assigned to.

Ophthalmopathy patients were characterized by moderately to severely active disease, a Clinical Activity Score of at least 3, a NOSPECS grade of at least 4, and a disease duration under 3 months. Patients with other autoimmune diseases, uncontrolled infections, pregnancy or lactation were excluded from the study. Clinical symptoms, serum thyroxine, TRAb, thyroid ultrasound and orbital computed tomography were used for diagnosis. Using Ficoll-Paque density gradient centrifugation, PBMCs were isolated from less than 11 ml of fresh peripheral blood. Total RNA was extracted with Trizol reagent and quality-checked on an Agilent 2100 Bioanalyzer. The CDR3, cysteine through phenylalanine, is 14 amino acids long. Just the 42-base CDR3 DNA is kept, in frame starting at base 1. As encoded in the germline V gene (reference sequence), CDR1 is DFQATT while CDR2 is SNEGSKA. V is cut by 4 bases and J by 2 bases, and the space between the germline ends is 15 bases.

This clonotype was seen a few times. The antigen it binds to is not known. Per-nucleotide qualities are absent, and no much larger clonotype sits a single base away. For repertoire sequencing, the TCR beta CDR3 regions were amplified from RNA transcripts. A first-round RT-PCR used HTBI primers with the Qiagen OneStep RT-PCR kit, followed by a second-round multiplex PCR, size selection and purification. Sequencing of the libraries was carried out on an Illumina HiSeq2000 in paired-end mode with 100 bp reads. Concerning the study's data processing: SOAPnuke was used to process the reads, throwing out any read that had adapters, had uncalled bases, had a mean Phred below 15, or lacked an exact constant-primer or identifier match. High-quality paired reads were merged with COPE v1.2.5. Each unique nucleotide sequence was defined as a clonotype, and clonotypes were aligned to IMGT TRB V, D and J references with MiTCR v1.1. The analysis was limited to V-J combinations with a frequency above 0.0001, which together covered 98% to 99.2% of repertoires. For each V-J combination, a TCR clonal expansion and chaos score was defined as the ratio of F50 clonal expansion to chaos observed in the TCRdist matrix. Welch's t-statistics and random forest were used to reduce features to about 13 V-J combinations, which were fed into a naive Bayes classifier. The Morisita-Horn index was used to measure how similar the thyroid and blood repertoires were. Using fastp at Q25 and MiXCR, TCRdb reprocessed the public reads and kept productive beta chains. Entries are consolidated by CDR3 protein sequence, retaining the most common genes and DNA. The V and J calls come from TCRdb's annotation, not from the publication. The sample yields 650,000 to 900,000 distinct CDR3 sequences; approximately 40% were counted once. The ten largest account for roughly 45% of the sample.

Material for sequencing was peripheral blood. The chain is encoded by TRBV20-1 joined to TRBJ2-7; TRBD1 could be the D gene, as 6 bases match. This receptor was identified in an adult man with Graves' ophthalmopathy. The nucleotide sequence is TGCAGTGCTACGCTCCGCCGGACAGCCTACGAGCAGTACTTC. Its protein product is CSATLRRTAYEQYF.